This record concerns one T cell receptor beta chain sequence. The CDR3 loop spans 16 amino acids. From germline, CDR1 is LGHNA and CDR2 YNFKEQ. V was cut by 1 base and J by 6 bases, with 16 bases left in between. These data are taken from a study of blood T cell repertoires in COVID-19. Across the study: Spain, Italy and the United States supplied samples that represented acute and convalescent COVID-19. PBMCs, B-cell-depleted T cells, or T cells provided the cDNA or gDNA that made up the material.

Per the original methods: It was from reference gene primer amplification that nucleated cell counts were estimated. Measured with immunoSEQ multiplex PCR; TCRdb has only the in-frame clones, and not every one. V, J and clone size are those of that table, while D and trimming were read from the DNA. The sample consists of 90,000 to 150,000 clones, just over 85% of them appearing once. Material for sequencing was peripheral blood. The receptor was derived from a woman aged 50 to 60 with active or convalescent COVID-19. This sequence joins TRBV4-2 and TRBJ2-1; tentative D call: TRBD2 (6 bases). The CDR3 nucleotides are TGTGCCAGCAGCCAAGGAGGGACTTCGGGCCTCAATGAGCAGTTCTTC. Protein: CASSQGGTSGLNEQFF.